These 25 T cell receptor beta chains were all obtained from the same sample, sequenced in a study of blood T cell repertoires in COVID-19. Clones were read by immunoSEQ multiplex PCR, and TCRdb kept only the in-frame ones, dropping some. The table records around 200,000 clones, just under 80% of them present only once. Sample: peripheral blood. These receptor sequences come from a woman older than 75 with active or convalescent COVID-19.

This clone has more than one count but fewer than ten. CDR3 coding DNA: TGTGCCAGCAGCGTAACCGGGGATCAGCCCCAGCATTTT. Residues: CASSVTGDQPQHF. V and J are TRBV9 and TRBJ1-5; D call uncertain. The CDR3 loop spans 13 amino acids. Trimming removed 1 base from V and 5 bases from J, with 7 bases in between. From germline, CDR1 is SGDLS and CDR2 YYNGEE.

Only one count was recorded for this clone. The chain couples TRBV19 to TRBJ2-3; TRBD1 matches 11 bases. V lost 4 bases and J lost 5; bases outside the gene matches: 8. Germline values: CDR1 LNHDA, CDR2 SQIVND (reference sequence). The CDR3 contains 16 residues. CDR3 DNA: TGTGCCAGTAGTACCCGGACAGGGGGCATTGTAGATACGCAGTATTTT. Amino acids: CASSTRTGGIVDTQYF.

This clone was counted at least ten times. J is TRBJ1-2 and V is TRBV7-9; the D gene is possibly TRBD1 (5 bases). The CDR3 has 15 residues. V was pared by 5 bases and J by 3 bases, with 16 bases between. Per the germline V gene, CDR1 is SEHNR and CDR2 is FQNEAQ (reference sequence). CDR3 DNA: TGTGCCAGCAGCGACGGGACTCCCAGGGACTATGGCTACACCTTC. Amino acid sequence: CASSDGTPRDYGYTF.

The chain recombines TRBV27 with TRBJ2-1, with TRBD2 identical over 8 bases. Per the germline V gene, CDR1 is MNHEY and CDR2 is SMNVEV (reference sequence). Trimming removed 4 bases from V and 8 bases from J; junction bases left unmatched: 7. The CDR3 is made up of 14 amino acids. In DNA, the CDR3 is TGTGCCAGCAGTTGGCGGGGGGACTTTTATGAGCAGTTCTTC. Translating gives CASSWRGDFYEQFF.

The rearrangement links TRBV7-9 to TRBJ1-3, with TRBD1 matching 9 bases. With V trimmed by 4 bases and J by 8 bases, 6 bases remained unmatched. The germline CDR1 and CDR2 sequences are SEHNR and FQNEAQ (reference sequence). The CDR3 contains 14 residues. The CDR3 coding sequence is TGTGCCAGCAGCTCACTACAGGGGGCTGACACCATATATTTT. It yields the protein CASSSLQGADTIYF.

Only a few counts were recorded for this clone. The same CDR3 also results from other DNA sequences found in this sample. The chain employs TRBV10-3 and TRBJ1-1; a weak D match, TRBD1 (5 bases). Trimming removed 3 bases at V and 4 bases at J, with 12 bases between. In germline, CDR1 is ENHRY, CDR2 SYGVKD. This CDR3 spans 14 amino acids. The CDR3, as DNA: TGTGCCATCAGTGAAGGAAGGGGAGGCACTGAAGCTTTCTTT. The encoded protein is CAISEGRGGTEAFF.

This chain connects TRBV9 to TRBJ2-5, with D possibly matching TRBD2 (5 bases). This CDR3 has 14 amino acids. Germline CDR1 and CDR2: SGDLS and YYNGEE. V gave up 3 bases and J gave up 4 bases, with 13 bases separating them. In DNA, the CDR3 is TGTGCCAGCAGCGCGTCTGCGGGTGGAGAGACCCAGTACTTC. Protein sequence: CASSASAGGETQYF.

On this clone: Relative to the germline gene, one junction end is altered; a read error may explain this. The genes are TRBV5-6 and TRBJ2-4; D may be TRBD2 (5 bases). Germline V gene data show CDR1 as SGHDT and CDR2 as YYEEEE. The CDR3 sequence is 16 residues long. The CDR3 coding sequence is TGTGTCAGCAGCTTGGGTTTTAGCGAGGGCAAAAACATTCAGTACTTC. Its protein is CVSSLGFSEGKNIQYF.

The rearrangement links TRBV3-1 (or the pseudogene TRBV3-2) to TRBJ1-4; D gene uncertain. V gave up 4 bases and J gave up 7 bases, with 16 bases separating them. The CDR3 is 15 amino acids. In germline, CDR1 is LGHDT, CDR2 YNNKEL (reference sequence). The CDR3 nucleotides read TGTGCCAGCAGCCCCCCCGGGCATCGGGGTGAAAAACTGTTTTTT. Residues: CASSPPGHRGEKLFF.

This clone occurred once. The chain carries TRBV28 and TRBJ1-2; 8 bases line up with TRBD1. The germline CDR1 and CDR2 sequences are MDHEN and SYDVKM. The trim removed 5 bases at V and 6 bases at J, leaving 5 bases unmatched. This CDR3 is 13 amino acids long. The CDR3, as DNA: TGTGCCAGCAGTCTCACAGGGGGGAATGGCTACACCTTC. This sequence encodes CASSLTGGNGYTF.

The CDR3 spells CASSLGSTAQDSPLHF. For the CDR3, the DNA is TGCGCCAGCAGCTTGGGTTCCACGGCGCAGGATTCACCCCTCCACTTT. This chain connects TRBV5-1 to TRBJ1-6; the D is unclear. V shed 0 bases and J shed 8 bases, with 15 bases lying between them. Germline V gene lookup returns CDR1 SGHRS and CDR2 YFSETQ. The CDR3 is 16 residues long.

The V gene is TRBV12-3 or TRBV12-4, the J gene TRBJ1-6; the D is unclear. This CDR3 is 13 amino acids long. Trimming pared 6 bases from V and 7 bases from J, leaving 10 bases between. In nucleotides, the CDR3 is TGTGCCAGCAGACAGACGGGGAATTCACCCCTCCACTTT. This translates into CASRQTGNSPLHF.

This clone was seen a handful of times. The chain recombines TRBV4-1 with TRBJ1-5; TRBD1 aligns across 8 bases. After removal of 4 bases from V and 7 bases from J, the junction contained 6 bases not matched to a gene. The CDR3 consists of 14 residues. Per the germline V gene, CDR1 is MGHRA and CDR2 is YSYEKL. CDR3 protein: CASSPTGGRQPQHF. The CDR3 DNA reads TGCGCCAGCAGCCCCACAGGGGGTAGGCAGCCCCAGCATTTT.

This clone was seen a handful of times. The CDR3 loop is CASRPVSGFTDTQYF. The DNA of the CDR3 is TGTGCCAGCAGGCCGGTCAGCGGGTTCACAGATACGCAGTATTTT. The rearrangement links TRBV3-1 (or the pseudogene TRBV3-2) to TRBJ2-3; possibly TRBD2 for D (6 bases). Trimming removed 6 bases from V and 2 bases from J, with 15 bases in between. The CDR3 runs to 15 residues. Germline loops: CDR1 LGHDT, CDR2 YNNKEL (reference sequence).

V gene TRBV6-5 combines with J gene TRBJ2-2; 8 bases are shared with TRBD1. There are 14 residues in the CDR3. After removal of 8 bases from V and 4 bases from J, the junction contained 6 bases not matched to a gene. Per germline, CDR1 MNHEY and CDR2 SVGAGI. CDR3 DNA sequence: TGTGCCAGCGGGACAGGTTTGAGCACCGGGGAGCTGTTTTTT. Translation gives CASGTGLSTGELFF.

The chain is built from TRBV4-1 and TRBJ1-2; 12 nucleotides agree with TRBD1. Germline lookup yields CDR1 MGHRA and CDR2 YSYEKL. V lost 5 bases to trimming and J lost 6 bases; unmatched junction nucleotides: 7. This CDR3 is 15 amino acids long. The CDR3: CASSVTGTGGDGYTF. CDR3 coding DNA: TGCGCCAGCAGCGTTACCGGGACAGGGGGCGATGGCTACACCTTC.

V is TRBV20-1 and J is TRBJ1-5; unclear D gene. CDR1 and CDR2 (germline): DFQATT, SNEGSKA (reference sequence). CDR3 length: 16 amino acids. Trimming took off 3 bases at V and 0 bases at J, with 15 bases between the two ends. The CDR3 region is CSASPRRVYSNQPQHF. As DNA, the CDR3 is TGCAGTGCTAGTCCTAGACGGGTCTATAGCAATCAGCCCCAGCATTTT.

V gene TRBV7-8 combines with J gene TRBJ2-5; TRBD1 aligns across 8 bases. The V gene's germline CDR1 is SGHVS and CDR2 FQNEAQ. The CDR3 is 13 amino acids. Trimming at V came to 8 bases and at J to 5 bases, leaving 7 bases not matched to a gene. In DNA, the CDR3 is TGTGCCAGCTGGACAGGGAGGCATGAGACCCAGTACTTC. It encodes CASWTGRHETQYF.

V usage is TRBV5-6 and J usage is TRBJ1-3; 7 bases are a match to TRBD1. The length of the CDR3 is 17 residues. V dropped 3 bases and J dropped 0; count of bases not matched to a gene: 9. In germline, CDR1 is SGHDT, CDR2 YYEEEE. This CDR3 reads CASSSLEDRNSGNTIYF. The DNA of the CDR3 is TGTGCCAGCAGCTCCCTAGAGGACAGGAACTCTGGAAACACCATATATTTT.

The J gene is TRBJ1-2, the V gene TRBV5-1; D is perhaps TRBD1 (5 bases). The CDR3 is 12 amino acids. Trimming pared 4 bases from V and 7 bases from J, leaving 11 bases between. Germline CDR1 reads SGHRS; CDR2 reads YFSETQ. This CDR3 is CASSIRVRGYTF. In DNA, the CDR3 is TGCGCCAGCAGCATCAGGGTGCGTGGCTACACCTTC.

V gene TRBV19 combines with J gene TRBJ1-4, with unresolved D. This CDR3 is 13 amino acids long. Germline loops: CDR1 LNHDA, CDR2 SQIVND (reference sequence). Trimming removed 7 bases from V and 8 bases from J, with 14 bases in between. CDR3 DNA sequence: TGTGCCAGTAAAGGAGACTCTATCGAAAAACTGTTTTTT. Translation: CASKGDSIEKLFF. Based on the CDR3 plus reference TRBV19 and TRBJ1-4, the full variable domain is DGGITQSPKYLFRKEGQNVTLSCEQNLNHDAMYWYRQDPGQGLRLIYYSQIVNDFQKGDIAEGYSVSREKKESFPLTVTSAQKNPTAFYLCASKGDSIEKLFFGSGTQLSVL.

The chain employs TRBV2 and TRBJ2-2, with TRBD2 matching 7 bases. V lost 3 bases and J lost 1; bases outside the gene matches: 2. Germline V gives CDR1 SNHLY, CDR2 FYNNEI. This CDR3 comprises 15 residues. This CDR3 reads CASSDQRGNTGELFF. The CDR3 DNA reads as TGTGCCAGCAGTGATCAGCGGGGGAACACCGGGGAGCTGTTTTTT.

This clone appeared a few times. The chain carries TRBV11-3 and TRBJ1-2; TRBD1 is a possible D gene (6 bases). The CDR3 extends over 16 amino acids. Trimming pared 4 bases from V and 4 bases from J, leaving 19 bases between. Looked up from germline, CDR1 is SGHNT and CDR2 is YENEEA. Written as DNA, the CDR3 is TGTGCCAGCAGCTCCACCGACCACGGACAGCGCTATGGCTACACCTTC. Protein product: CASSSTDHGQRYGYTF.

J is TRBJ1-1 and V is TRBV18; D not certain. Germline V gene lookup returns CDR1 KGHSH and CDR2 LQKENI. Trimming stripped 2 bases from V and 5 bases from J, with 9 bases between. The CDR3 has 13 residues. The CDR3 DNA is TGTGCCAGCTCACCAAGTCCGGGTACTGAAGCTTTCTTT. This codes for CASSPSPGTEAFF.

This clone was seen a single time. The rearrangement uses TRBV7-9 and TRBJ2-3; a weak D match, TRBD1 (6 bases). Germline V gene lookup returns CDR1 SEHNR and CDR2 FQNEAQ (reference sequence). V was cut by 6 bases and J by 1 base, with 11 bases left in between. The CDR3 spans 14 residues. CDR3 residues: CASSLQGGTDTQYF. For the CDR3, the DNA is TGTGCCAGCAGTCTACAGGGTGGCACAGATACGCAGTATTTT.